The present T cell receptor (beta chain) was sequenced within a study of post-analysis software for immune sequencing data. Overall study context: Included courses were relapsing-remitting and secondary progressive multiple sclerosis; progressive-relapsing multiple sclerosis was also included. Study results and limitations: Multiple sclerosis was associated with a significant reduction in normalized Chao1 diversity relative to controls. Roughly five TRBV segments appeared more often in patients than in controls, and TRBV5-6, TRBV5-1 and TRBV20-1 were among these.

Sequencing libraries made from TCR beta cDNA carried unique molecular identifiers. TCRdb itself ran the PCR reads through MiXCR, one entry per CDR3 protein. The repertoire holds some 800,000 distinct CDR3 sequences, with 46% as singletons. In this sample, this clonotype turned up a few times. Its antigen is currently unknown. Germline CDR1 MNHEY, CDR2 SVGAGI. The CDR3 contains 15 residues. The sample consisted of blood. The TCR was taken from a girl aged 10 to 17 with multiple sclerosis. V and J are TRBV6-5 and TRBJ2-5; 8 nucleotides align to TRBD2. The end of the DNA is better explained by TRBJ2-7, so the J call may be wrong. This CDR3 reads CASSSQPSGFYEQYF. The CDR3 DNA reads as TGTGCCAGCAGTAGTCAGCCTAGCGGGTTCTACGAGCAGTACTTC.